This T cell receptor (beta chain) is from a study of regulatory T cells. Study-wide points: Skewed V and J usage and few unique V-J pairs marked patient repertoires, most in Tregs. In CD3G-deficient patients, conventional CD4+ T cells were enriched for hydrophobic CDR3 residues at positions 6 and 7.

A few counts support this clone. The antigen is not known. V dropped 5 bases and J dropped 7 bases, with 9 bases sitting between them. The germline V gene encodes CDR1 MNHEY and CDR2 SVGAGI. CDR3 length equals 13 residues. Patients aged 2 to 39 years had fewer naive and more memory CD4+ and CD8+ T cells. The PCR used 52 TRBV and 13 TRBJ primers. Profiled with immunoSEQ multiplex PCR; TCRdb holds only in-frame clones, not every one. The data contain about 17,000 clones, 75% to 85% of them singletons. The clonotype originates from a person between 30 and 45 years old with CD3G deficiency. V usage is TRBV6-5 and J usage is TRBJ1-6; no clear D. The specimen was conventional CD4+ T cells sorted from blood. The DNA of the CDR3 is TGTGCCAGCAGTAAACTATTAAATTCACCCCTCCACTTT. Translated: CASSKLLNSPLHF.